This T cell receptor beta chain was sequenced during a study of blood T cell repertoires in COVID-19. TCRdb keeps only in-frame clones here, not all; method: immunoSEQ multiplex PCR. The sample yields roughly 170,000 clones, approximately 85% seen once. This CDR3 is built from 12 residues. Germline-derived CDR1 and CDR2 are SGHTA and FQGNSA. V lost 5 bases and J 6 bases, leaving 10 bases between the germline ends. The receptor was isolated from a man in his 60s who had recovered from COVID-19. Sequences were obtained from peripheral blood. This chain links TRBV7-2 with TRBJ1-2; no reliable D call. CDR3 in amino acids: CASSPPFDGYTF. CDR3 nucleotide sequence: TGTGCCAGCAGCCCCCCTTTTGATGGCTACACCTTC.